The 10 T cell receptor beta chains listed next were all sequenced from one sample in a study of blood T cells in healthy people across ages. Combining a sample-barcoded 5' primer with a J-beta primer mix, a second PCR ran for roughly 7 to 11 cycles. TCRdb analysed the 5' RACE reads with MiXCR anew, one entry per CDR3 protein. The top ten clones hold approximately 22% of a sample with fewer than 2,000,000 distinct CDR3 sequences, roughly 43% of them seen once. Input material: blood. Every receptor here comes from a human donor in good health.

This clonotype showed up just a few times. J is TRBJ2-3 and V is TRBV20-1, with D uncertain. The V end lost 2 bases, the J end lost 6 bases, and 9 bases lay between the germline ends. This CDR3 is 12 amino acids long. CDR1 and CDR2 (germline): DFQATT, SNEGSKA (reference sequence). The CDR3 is CSARSTVDTQYF. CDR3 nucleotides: TGCAGTGCTAGATCTACGGTGGATACGCAGTATTTT.

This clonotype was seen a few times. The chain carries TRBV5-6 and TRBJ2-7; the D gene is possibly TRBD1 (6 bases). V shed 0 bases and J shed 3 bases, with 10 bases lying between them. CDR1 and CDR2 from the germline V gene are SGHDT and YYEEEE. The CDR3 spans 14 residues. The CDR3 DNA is TGTGCCAGCAGCTTGGAGGGACACATCTACGAGCAGTACTTC. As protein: CASSLEGHIYEQYF.

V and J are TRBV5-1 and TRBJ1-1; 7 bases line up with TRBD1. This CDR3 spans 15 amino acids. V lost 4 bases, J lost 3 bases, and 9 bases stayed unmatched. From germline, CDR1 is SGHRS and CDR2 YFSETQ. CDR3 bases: TGCGCCAGCAGCCCGAAACAGGGGCCCGACACTGAAGCTTTCTTT. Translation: CASSPKQGPDTEAFF.

CDR3 sequence reads: CASSLAVGSGGNRSTQYF. The CDR3 DNA reads TGTGCCAGCAGCTTAGCTGTCGGTAGCGGGGGGAACCGCTCAACCCAGTACTTC. V usage is TRBV7-2 and J usage is TRBJ2-7; TRBD2 matches at 10 bases. The CDR3 has 18 amino acids. V was pared by 0 bases and J by 10 bases, with 18 bases of the junction left unmatched. Germline CDR1 SGHTA, CDR2 FQGNSA. Drawing the rest from reference TRBV7-2 and TRBJ2-7, the complete variable domain is GAGVSQSPSNKVTEKGKDVELRCDPISGHTALYWYRQSLGQGLEFLIYFQGNSAPDKSGLPSDRFSAERTGGSVSTLTIQRTQQEDSAVYLCASSLAVGSGGNRSTQYFGPGTRLTVT.

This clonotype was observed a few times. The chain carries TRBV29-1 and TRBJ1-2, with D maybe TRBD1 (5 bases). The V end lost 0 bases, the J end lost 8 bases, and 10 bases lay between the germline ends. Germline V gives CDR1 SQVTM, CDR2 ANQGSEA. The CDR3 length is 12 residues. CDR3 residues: CSVEDLGGGYTF. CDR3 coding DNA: TGCAGCGTTGAAGATCTGGGGGGAGGCTACACCTTC.

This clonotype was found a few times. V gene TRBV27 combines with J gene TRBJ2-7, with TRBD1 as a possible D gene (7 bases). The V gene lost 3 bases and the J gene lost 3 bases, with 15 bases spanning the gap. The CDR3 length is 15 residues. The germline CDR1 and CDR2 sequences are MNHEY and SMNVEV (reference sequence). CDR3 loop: CASSFLPQGGYEQYF. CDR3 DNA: TGTGCCAGCAGTTTTCTTCCCCAGGGGGGCTACGAGCAGTACTTC.

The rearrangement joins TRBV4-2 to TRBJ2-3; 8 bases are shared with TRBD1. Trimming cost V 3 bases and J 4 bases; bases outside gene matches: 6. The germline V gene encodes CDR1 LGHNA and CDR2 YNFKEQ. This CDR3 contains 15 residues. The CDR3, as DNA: TGTGCCAGCAGCCACGGACAGGGATACGCAGATACGCAGTATTTT. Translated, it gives CASSHGQGYADTQYF.

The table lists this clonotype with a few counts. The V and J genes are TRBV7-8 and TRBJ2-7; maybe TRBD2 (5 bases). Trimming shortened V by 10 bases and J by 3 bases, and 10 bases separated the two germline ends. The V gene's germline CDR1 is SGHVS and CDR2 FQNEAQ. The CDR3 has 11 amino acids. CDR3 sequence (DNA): TGTGCCACGGGGTATAGCTACGAGCAGTACTTC. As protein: CATGYSYEQYF.

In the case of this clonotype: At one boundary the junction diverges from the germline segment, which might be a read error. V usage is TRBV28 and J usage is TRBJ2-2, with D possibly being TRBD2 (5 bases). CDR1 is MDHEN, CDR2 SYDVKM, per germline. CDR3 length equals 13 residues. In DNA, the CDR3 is TGTGCCAGCAGTTTGACTTACACCGGGGAGCCGTTTTTT. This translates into CASSLTYTGEPFF. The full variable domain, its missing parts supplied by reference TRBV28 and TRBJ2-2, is DVKVTQSSRYLVKRTGEKVFLECVQDMDHENMFWYRQDPGLGLRLIYFSYDVKMKEKGDIPEGYSVSREKKERFSLILESASTNQTSMYLCASSLTYTGEPFFGEGSRLTVL.

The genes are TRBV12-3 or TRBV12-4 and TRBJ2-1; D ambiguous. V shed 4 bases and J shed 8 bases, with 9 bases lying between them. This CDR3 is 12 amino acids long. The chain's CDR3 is CASSYTLHEQFF. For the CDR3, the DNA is TGTGCCAGCAGTTACACTCTCCATGAGCAGTTCTTC.